The clone carrying this T cell receptor (beta chain) was seen a handful of times. Its antigen is not identified. Construction of the TCRbeta library involved unique molecular identifiers. TCRdb re-called the PCR reads through MiXCR, storing one row per CDR3 protein. Of about 200,000 distinct CDR3 sequences listed, about 7% are singletons. The record originates from a study of T-cell reconstitution after alpha-beta-depleted transplantation in children. The study's findings and limits: Roughly two months post-transplant, alpha-beta T cells reportedly originated from several hundred graft clones that had expanded.

The source material was PBMCs, sampled before TCRalphabeta/CD19-depleted stem cell transplant. The sequence came from a boy aged 2 to 10 with acute lymphoblastic leukemia, due to receive a stem cell transplant.

The CDR3 region is CASSEALGEFLHYTF. The CDR3 nucleotides read TGTGCCAGCAGTGAAGCGCTCGGAGAATTCCTCCACTACACCTTC. The chain employs TRBV6-1 and TRBJ1-2; D not certain. There are 15 residues in the CDR3. V shed 0 bases and J shed 10 bases, with 18 bases lying between them. Germline CDR1 is MNHNS and CDR2 is SASEGT.